Listed below are T cell receptor beta chains from one sample, sequenced in a study of cytomegalovirus exposure and HLA in healthy donors. Repertoires were generated with immunoSEQ multiplex PCR, while TCRdb's copy carries only in-frame clones and drops some. The table includes 200,000 or so clones, more than 80% detected once. Specimen: PBMCs. These receptors all come from a man aged 30-40 years in good health and CMV-seronegative. Each CDR3 is given with its conserved first and last residue. The D gene is left open where the match is weak. A row's size may be missing; if present it is once, few, many or a size class.

j_call d_call clone_size v_call cdr3_aa cdr3_nt
TRBJ1-1 TRBD1 - TRBV5-1 CASSRTGGTEAFF TGCGCCAGCAGCCGCACAGGGGGAACTGAAGCTTTCTTT
TRBJ1-3 TRBD1 - TRBV10-2 CADRDRGCGNTIYF TGCGCCGATCGGGACAGGGGATGTGGAAACACCATATACTTT
TRBJ1-3 - once TRBV5-1 CASSLSTIGTAGIHTIYF TGCGCCAGCAGCTTAAGTACGATCGGGACGGCGGGGATACACACCATATATTTT
TRBJ1-1 - - TRBV5-1 CASSLAVENTEAFF TGCGCCAGCAGCTTGGCCGTAGAGAACACTGAAGCTTTCTTT
TRBJ1-1 TRBD1 - TRBV11-2 CASSRDRVNTEAFF TGTGCCAGCAGCCGGGACAGGGTGAACACTGAAGCTTTCTTT
TRBJ2-1 - once TRBV5-4 CASSGRRQDYNEQFF TGTGCCAGCAGCGGGAGGCGGCAGGATTACAATGAGCAGTTCTTC
TRBJ2-5 - - TRBV18 CASSLFEETQYF TGTGCCAGCTCATTATTTGAAGAGACCCAGTACTTC
TRBJ2-7 TRBD1 - TRBV28 CASSFRDRPYEQYF TGTGCCAGCAGTTTCCGGGACAGGCCCTACGAGCAGTACTTC
TRBJ1-4 - once TRBV28 CASSFPGTNEKLFF TGTGCCAGCAGTTTTCCGGGTACTAATGAAAAACTGTTTTTT
TRBJ1-2 - - TRBV4-1 CASSQDPGYYGYTF TGCGCCAGCAGCCAAGATCCCGGGTACTATGGCTACACCTTC
TRBJ1-5 TRBD1 - TRBV6-5 CASRMTGVTGQPQHF TGTGCCAGCAGGATGACAGGGGTAACGGGTCAGCCCCAGCATTTT
TRBJ1-1 - - TRBV7-2 CASSLSGGRNTEAFF TGTGCCAGCAGCTTATCCGGGGGACGGAACACTGAAGCTTTCTTT
TRBJ2-3 - - TRBV15 CATSRDNGLGGADTQYF TGTGCCACCAGCAGAGATAACGGCCTCGGGGGAGCAGATACGCAGTATTTT
TRBJ2-2 - - TRBV10-2 CASSGRGRGPNTGELFF TGCGCCAGCAGCGGCCGGGGGCGGGGGCCAAACACCGGGGAGCTGTTTTTT
TRBJ2-5 - - TRBV2 CASSSQETQYF TGTGCCAGCAGCTCCCAAGAGACCCAGTACTTC
TRBJ2-7 TRBD1 - TRBV7-2 CASSLGGQAIYEQYF TGTGCCAGCAGCTTAGGGGGACAGGCAATCTACGAGCAGTACTTC
TRBJ2-3 - few TRBV19 CASSIGGAGGTQYF TGTGCCAGTAGTATAGGCGGAGCCGGGGGTACGCAGTATTTT
TRBJ1-1 TRBD1 few TRBV19 CASSHRGLNTEAFF TGTGCCAGTAGTCACAGGGGGCTGAACACTGAAGCTTTCTTT
TRBJ2-5 TRBD2 - TRBV5-4 CASSPRGVQETQYF TGTGCCAGCAGCCCCCGGGGGGTTCAAGAGACCCAGTACTTC
TRBJ2-7 - once TRBV7-9 CASSSDYYEQYF TGTGCCAGCAGCTCTGACTACTACGAGCAGTACTTC
TRBJ1-1 TRBD1 - TRBV5-1 CASSLTTGGREAFF TGCGCCAGCAGCTTGACGACAGGGGGCCGTGAAGCTTTCTTT
TRBJ2-6 TRBD2 few TRBV19 CAIRGGSGANVLTF TGTGCCATCCGGGGGGGCTCTGGGGCCAACGTCCTGACTTTC
TRBJ1-6 TRBD1 - TRBV14 CASSPTGTYNSPLHF TGTGCCAGCAGCCCGACAGGGACCTATAATTCACCCCTCCACTTT
TRBJ1-6 - few TRBV21-1 CASTIKGRTGEGNSPLHF TGTGCCAGCACTATAAAAGGTCGGACAGGGGAAGGTAATTCACCCCTCCACTTT
TRBJ1-1 - - TRBV4-3 CASSQQGTEAFF TGCGCCAGCAGCCAACAGGGAACTGAAGCTTTCTTT
TRBJ2-7 TRBD1 once TRBV23-1 CASIRDRDAYEQYF TGCGCCAGCATCCGGGACAGGGACGCCTACGAGCAGTACTTC
TRBJ1-1 - - TRBV6-5 CASSYRGRNTEAFF TGTGCCAGCAGTTACAGGGGGAGAAACACTGAAGCTTTCTTT
TRBJ2-1 - few TRBV7-8 CASSLGSSGEGTYNEQFF TGTGCCAGCAGCTTAGGATCTTCGGGAGAGGGGACCTACAATGAGCAGTTCTTC
TRBJ1-1 TRBD1 few TRBV27 CASNHRGMNTEAFF TGTGCCAGCAATCACAGGGGCATGAACACTGAAGCTTTCTTT
TRBJ1-6 TRBD1 - TRBV7-2 CASSRRATGANSPLHF TGTGCCAGCAGCCGACGGGCCACAGGGGCGAACTCACCCCTCCACTTT
TRBJ1-4 - - TRBV6-5 CASSRGRASNEKLFF TGTGCCAGCAGTCGGGGGAGGGCGTCTAATGAAAAACTGTTTTTT
TRBJ2-5 - - TRBV6-1 CASSEALKTQYF TGTGCCAGCAGTGAAGCGCTAAAGACCCAGTACTTC
TRBJ2-5 - - TRBV28 CASSSGWDWRVVQETQYF TGTGCCAGCAGTTCAGGGTGGGATTGGCGTGTAGTCCAAGAGACCCAGTACTTC
TRBJ2-7 TRBD2 - TRBV5-1 CASSVTSGGGYEQYF TGCGCCAGCAGCGTTACTAGCGGGGGGGGCTACGAGCAGTACTTC
TRBJ2-3 TRBD2 - TRBV29-1 CSVDPTASGGTDTQYF TGCAGCGTTGACCCCACGGCTAGCGGGGGGACAGATACGCAGTATTTT
TRBJ1-1 - - TRBV4-1 CASSQDHPGLNTEAFF TGCGCCAGCAGCCAAGATCATCCGGGGTTGAACACTGAAGCTTTCTTT
TRBJ1-6 TRBD1 - TRBV7-7 CASSQDRDSYNSPLHF TGTGCTAGCAGTCAAGACAGGGACTCCTATAATTCACCCCTCCACTTT
TRBJ1-2 TRBD1 few TRBV27 CASSRGTATNYGYTF TGTGCCAGCAGCCGCGGGACAGCCACTAACTATGGCTACACCTTC
TRBJ2-5 - - TRBV2 CASVGQQETQYF TGTGCCAGCGTAGGACAGCAAGAGACCCAGTACTTC
TRBJ1-2 TRBD1 - TRBV6-5 CASSLQGDNYGYTF TGTGCCAGCAGTTTACAGGGGGATAACTATGGCTACACCTTC
TRBJ1-2 - - TRBV7-2 CASSLGAIYGYTF TGTGCCAGCAGCTTAGGGGCGATCTATGGCTACACCTTC
TRBJ2-7 - - TRBV4-2 CASSQEGGGLSYEQYF TGTGCCAGCAGCCAAGAGGGGGGGGGCCTCTCCTACGAGCAGTACTTC
TRBJ1-1 TRBD1 - TRBV4-2 CASSQAGTGTSYTEAFF TGTGCCAGCAGCCAAGCCGGGACAGGGACCTCCTACACTGAAGCTTTCTTT
TRBJ2-6 - - TRBV7-2 CASSPGGPGASVLTF TGTGCCAGCAGCCCCGGGGGACCTGGGGCCAGCGTCCTGACTTTC
TRBJ1-2 TRBD1 - TRBV7-9 CASTVGGQALNYGYTF TGTGCCAGCACGGTCGGAGGACAGGCCCTAAACTATGGCTACACCTTC
TRBJ2-4 - - TRBV7-2 CASTRERQNIQYF TGTGCCAGCACCCGGGAACGCCAAAACATTCAGTACTTC
TRBJ2-1 TRBD2 - TRBV18 CASSPGTSGGNEQFF TGTGCCAGCTCACCCGGGACTAGCGGGGGCAATGAGCAGTTCTTC
TRBJ1-5 TRBD1 - TRBV19 CASSIWTGSPINQPQHF TGTGCCAGTAGTATATGGACAGGGTCGCCGATCAATCAGCCCCAGCATTTT
TRBJ2-2 - - TRBV18 CASSPVGVGELFF TGTGCCAGCTCACCCGTAGGAGTCGGGGAGCTGTTTTTT